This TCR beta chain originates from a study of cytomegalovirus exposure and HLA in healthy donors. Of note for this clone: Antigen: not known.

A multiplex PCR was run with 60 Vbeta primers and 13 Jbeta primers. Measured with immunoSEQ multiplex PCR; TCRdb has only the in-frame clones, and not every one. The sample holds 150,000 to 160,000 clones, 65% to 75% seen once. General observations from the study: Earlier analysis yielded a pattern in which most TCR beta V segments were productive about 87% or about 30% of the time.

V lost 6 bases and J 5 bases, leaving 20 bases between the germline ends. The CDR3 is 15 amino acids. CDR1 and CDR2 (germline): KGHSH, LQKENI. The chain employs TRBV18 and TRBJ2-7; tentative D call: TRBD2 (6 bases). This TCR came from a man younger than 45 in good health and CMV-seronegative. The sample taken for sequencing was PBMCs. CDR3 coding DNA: TGTGCCAGCTCCCTTACTGGGACTCAGTTTCACGAGCAGTACTTC. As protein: CASSLTGTQFHEQYF.